These T cell receptor beta chains were read from a single sample in a study of OX40 agonist ivuxolimab in advanced cancers. Sequencing was performed with immunoSEQ multiplex PCR; in TCRdb, only in-frame clones are kept and a portion is missing. The top ten hold roughly 0.99% of the sample, which has 100,000 to 150,000 clones, roughly nine tenths seen once. Sequenced here: CD4+ or CD8+ T cells sorted from blood, sampled in a trial of the OX40 agonist ivuxolimab. These receptor sequences come from an adult with an advanced solid tumor such as melanoma, head and neck, liver or kidney cancer. Each CDR3 is given with its conserved first and last residue. Each record gives: CDR3 protein, CDR3 DNA, D gene, clone size, J gene, V gene. D genes are given only for firm matches. Not all rows give a size; the values are once, few, many and, for expanded clones, a class.

cdr3_aa: CASDRLAGDYNEQFF
cdr3_nt: TGTGCCAGCGATCGACTAGCGGGCGACTACAATGAGCAGTTCTTC
d_call: TRBD2
clone_size: -
j_call: TRBJ2-1
v_call: TRBV6-6

cdr3_aa: CASRMTGINKDEQYF
cdr3_nt: TGTGCCAGCAGAATGACAGGGATAAATAAGGACGAGCAGTACTTC
d_call: TRBD1
clone_size: -
j_call: TRBJ2-7
v_call: TRBV5-4

cdr3_aa: CASSRRLAEAYEQYF
cdr3_nt: TGTGCCAGCAGTCGACGGCTAGCGGAAGCCTACGAGCAGTACTTC
d_call: TRBD2
clone_size: -
j_call: TRBJ2-7
v_call: TRBV28

cdr3_aa: CASSSPGQGTDTQYF
cdr3_nt: TGTGCCAGCAGTTCGCCGGGACAGGGCACAGATACGCAGTATTTT
d_call: TRBD1
clone_size: -
j_call: TRBJ2-3
v_call: TRBV28

cdr3_aa: CASSADRGYTEAFF
cdr3_nt: TGCGCCAGCAGCGCCGACAGGGGCTACACTGAAGCTTTCTTT
d_call: TRBD1
clone_size: -
j_call: TRBJ1-1
v_call: TRBV5-1

cdr3_aa: CASSGTSGLTYNEQFF
cdr3_nt: TGTGCCAGCAGTGGGACTAGCGGGCTTACCTACAATGAGCAGTTCTTC
d_call: TRBD2
clone_size: -
j_call: TRBJ2-1
v_call: TRBV28

cdr3_aa: CASSLVPGNTFYEQYF
cdr3_nt: TGCGCCAGCAGCTTGGTCCCAGGGAATACCTTCTACGAGCAGTACTTC
d_call: -
clone_size: -
j_call: TRBJ2-7
v_call: TRBV5-1

cdr3_aa: CASSLEPKYLPNEQFF
cdr3_nt: TGCGCCAGCAGCTTGGAACCGAAGTATTTGCCCAATGAGCAGTTCTTC
d_call: -
clone_size: -
j_call: TRBJ2-1
v_call: TRBV5-1

cdr3_aa: CASAPQGFEGNTIYF
cdr3_nt: TGTGCCAGTGCTCCACAGGGTTTTGAAGGAAACACCATATATTTT
d_call: -
clone_size: once
j_call: TRBJ1-3
v_call: TRBV18

cdr3_aa: CASSFGQQSNQPQHF
cdr3_nt: TGTGCCAGCAGCTTCGGACAGCAAAGCAATCAGCCCCAGCATTTT
d_call: -
clone_size: -
j_call: TRBJ1-5
v_call: TRBV5-5

cdr3_aa: CASSGRTGTYTEAFF
cdr3_nt: TGTGCCAGCAGCGGACGGACAGGGACTTACACTGAAGCTTTCTTT
d_call: TRBD1
clone_size: -
j_call: TRBJ1-1
v_call: TRBV7-2

cdr3_aa: CASSTLTGYYEQYF
cdr3_nt: TGTGCCAGTAGTACGCTAACAGGCTACTACGAGCAGTACTTC
d_call: -
clone_size: -
j_call: TRBJ2-7
v_call: TRBV19

cdr3_aa: CAISESIPDRGYTGELFF
cdr3_nt: TGTGCCATCAGTGAGTCGATACCAGACAGGGGTTACACCGGGGAGCTGTTTTTT
d_call: TRBD1
clone_size: -
j_call: TRBJ2-2
v_call: TRBV10-3

cdr3_aa: CASSPGVQETQYF
cdr3_nt: TGTGCCAGCAGCCCAGGAGTGCAAGAGACCCAGTACTTC
d_call: -
clone_size: -
j_call: TRBJ2-5
v_call: TRBV14

cdr3_aa: CASSFETGELFF
cdr3_nt: TGTGCCAGCAGCTTTGAAACCGGGGAGCTGTTTTTT
d_call: -
clone_size: -
j_call: TRBJ2-2
v_call: TRBV7-3

cdr3_aa: CATSRDLPPDQPQHF
cdr3_nt: TGTGCCACCAGCAGAGATCTTCCCCCCGATCAGCCCCAGCATTTT
d_call: -
clone_size: -
j_call: TRBJ1-5
v_call: TRBV15

cdr3_aa: CASSLGPGTRCSGNTIYF
cdr3_nt: TGTGCCAGCAGCCTAGGCCCCGGGACAAGATGTTCCGGAAACACCATATATTTT
d_call: -
clone_size: -
j_call: TRBJ1-3
v_call: TRBV21-1

cdr3_aa: CASRPSTGRNTEAFF
cdr3_nt: TGTGCCAGCAGACCCTCGACAGGAAGGAACACTGAAGCTTTCTTT
d_call: -
clone_size: -
j_call: TRBJ1-1
v_call: TRBV2

cdr3_aa: CASSLTAGLNSYNEQFF
cdr3_nt: TGTGCCAGCAGCCTTACCGCGGGGTTGAACTCCTACAATGAGCAGTTCTTC
d_call: -
clone_size: -
j_call: TRBJ2-1
v_call: TRBV9

cdr3_aa: CASSSGHRGEYGYTF
cdr3_nt: TGTGCCAGCTCCTCGGGACACCGTGGGGAGTATGGCTACACCTTC
d_call: -
clone_size: -
j_call: TRBJ1-2
v_call: TRBV27

cdr3_aa: CASSLAGTSANEQYF
cdr3_nt: TGCGCCAGCAGCTTGGCCGGGACTAGCGCTAACGAGCAGTACTTC
d_call: TRBD2
clone_size: many
j_call: TRBJ2-7
v_call: TRBV5-1

cdr3_aa: CTSIRSPAIYGYTF
cdr3_nt: TGTACCAGCATCAGGAGCCCTGCCATCTATGGCTACACCTTC
d_call: -
clone_size: -
j_call: TRBJ1-2
v_call: TRBV6-5

cdr3_aa: CASSLQKSYEQYF
cdr3_nt: TGCGCCAGCAGTCTCCAGAAATCCTACGAGCAGTACTTC
d_call: -
clone_size: -
j_call: TRBJ2-7
v_call: TRBV10-2

cdr3_aa: CASSRGTDNYGYTF
cdr3_nt: TGTGCCAGCAGCCGCGGGACGGACAACTATGGCTACACCTTC
d_call: -
clone_size: -
j_call: TRBJ1-2
v_call: TRBV14

cdr3_aa: CASSPGRFSNQPQHF
cdr3_nt: TGTGCCAGTAGTCCCGGACGTTTTAGCAATCAGCCCCAGCATTTT
d_call: -
clone_size: -
j_call: TRBJ1-5
v_call: TRBV19

cdr3_aa: CASSLPAVSSYNEQFF
cdr3_nt: TGCGCCAGCAGCTTGCCAGCGGTCAGCTCCTACAATGAGCAGTTCTTC
d_call: -
clone_size: -
j_call: TRBJ2-1
v_call: TRBV5-1